The 16 T cell receptor beta chains presented below share a single source sample, sequenced in a study of shared clonotypes between healthy human individuals. Profiling relied on immunoSEQ multiplex PCR, and the TCRdb table lists in-frame clones only, not all of them. Of some 2.1 million clones detected, about 95% appear once; the ten largest clones hold roughly 1%. Naive CD8 cells lacked CD45RO and underwent positive selection for CCR7, leaving out terminally differentiated effector memory CD45RA+ cells. The sequencing input was naive CD8+ T cells sorted from blood. These receptors were taken from a man younger than 35 in good health.

The J gene is TRBJ2-2, the V gene TRBV6-5, with unresolved D. The CDR3 runs 16 residues. Germline CDR1 and CDR2: MNHEY and SVGAGI. Trimming shortened V by 4 bases and J by 0 bases, and 12 bases separated the two germline ends. In DNA, the CDR3 is TGTGCCAGCAGTTCCCAAATGGGGACGAACACCGGGGAGCTGTTTTTT. Protein: CASSSQMGTNTGELFF.

This chain connects TRBV6-6 to TRBJ2-5; 7 bases match TRBD1. With V trimmed by 4 bases and J by 4 bases, 12 bases remained unmatched. Germline V gene data show CDR1 as MNHNY and CDR2 as SVGAGI (reference sequence). CDR3 length equals 16 residues. CDR3 nucleotide sequence: TGTGCCAGCAGTTTTCGGGACAGTGTACGTGGAGAGACCCAGTACTTC. Amino acids: CASSFRDSVRGETQYF.

The chain has TRBV9 and TRBJ2-1; 12 bases are shared with TRBD2. CDR3 length: 14 amino acids. CDR1 SGDLS and CDR2 YYNGEE come from the germline V gene. V shed 9 bases, J shed 7 bases, and the junction held 8 bases outside the gene matches. The CDR3 loop is CATSPGLAGNEQFF. The CDR3 nucleotides read TGTGCCACCAGTCCGGGACTAGCGGGTAATGAGCAGTTCTTC.

CDR3 in DNA: TGCGCCAGCAGCCAGTACAGAAGCCCCAATTCACCCCTCCACTTT. Translation gives CASSQYRSPNSPLHF. The chain is built from TRBV4-1 and TRBJ1-6; no firm D call. The CDR3 is 15 residues long. Looked up from germline, CDR1 is MGHRA and CDR2 is YSYEKL. The germline V and J ends were trimmed by 3 bases and 7 bases, with 13 bases remaining between them.

V gene TRBV5-1 combines with J gene TRBJ2-7, with TRBD2 identical over 9 bases. The CDR3 consists of 12 residues. Trimming removed 5 bases from V and 12 bases from J; junction bases left unmatched: 9. Germline V gives CDR1 SGHRS, CDR2 YFSETQ. The DNA for the CDR3 is TGCGCCAGCAGGCTAATAGCGGGAGAATCGTACTTC. Amino acid sequence: CASRLIAGESYF. Full variable domain (outside the CDR3, taken from reference TRBV5-1 and TRBJ2-7): KAGVTQTPRYLIKTRGQQVTLSCSPISGHRSVSWYQQTPGQGLQFLFEYFSETQRNKGNFPGRFSGRQFSNSRSEMNVSTLELGDSALYLCASRLIAGESYFGPGTRLTVT.

The V gene is TRBV28, the J gene TRBJ1-3, with 7 bases that match TRBD1. The germline V gene encodes CDR1 MDHEN and CDR2 SYDVKM. The CDR3 has 14 amino acids. Trimming took 6 bases from V and 4 from J; bases not matched to a gene: 6. The CDR3 DNA reads TGTGCCAGCAGGCAGACAGGGCTCGGAAACACCATATATTTT. Translating it yields CASRQTGLGNTIYF.

The gene calls are TRBV9 and TRBJ2-7; the match to TRBD2 covers 8 bases. Germline V CDR1 and CDR2: SGDLS, YYNGEE. The length of the CDR3 is 15 residues. With V trimmed by 3 bases and J by 3 bases, 8 bases remained unmatched. The CDR3 region has the DNA TGTGCCAGCAGCGCAAGAGCGGGGGCCCACTACGAGCAGTACTTC. Translating gives CASSARAGAHYEQYF.

J is TRBJ2-7 and V is TRBV29-1; D not resolved. Germline V gives CDR1 SQVTM, CDR2 ANQGSEA. With 4 bases removed from V and 1 base from J, the gap between germline ends came to 11 bases. The CDR3 contains 13 residues. The CDR3 region is CSVAVGTSYEQYF. For the CDR3, the DNA is TGCAGCGTTGCCGTCGGCACGTCCTACGAGCAGTACTTC.

V and J are TRBV11-2 and TRBJ2-7, with TRBD2 identical over 9 bases. CDR3 length: 16 residues. The trim removed 1 base at V and 1 base at J, leaving 5 bases unmatched. Germline lookup yields CDR1 SGHAT and CDR2 FQNNGV. CDR3 coding DNA: TGTGCCAGCAGCTTAGTCGGGCTAGCGGGATCCTACGAGCAGTACTTC. It translates to CASSLVGLAGSYEQYF. Complete variable domain (other parts from reference TRBV11-2 and TRBJ2-7): EAGVAQSPRYKIIEKRQSVAFWCNPISGHATLYWYQQILGQGPKLLIQFQNNGVVDDSQLPKDRFSAERLKGVDSTLKIQPAKLEDSAVYLCASSLVGLAGSYEQYFGPGTRLTVT.

The rearrangement joins TRBV6-5 to TRBJ1-5; D is ambiguous. The length of the CDR3 is 13 residues. Trimming took 3 bases from V and 9 from J, leaving 12 bases between them. Germline-derived CDR1 and CDR2 are MNHEY and SVGAGI. CDR3 bases: TGTGCCAGCAGTTATCGGACGGGGTGGCCCCAGCATTTT. The encoded protein is CASSYRTGWPQHF.

The rearrangement joins TRBV27 to TRBJ2-7; unclear D gene. The CDR3 is 13 amino acids. The germline CDR1 and CDR2 sequences are MNHEY and SMNVEV (reference sequence). Between the trimmed V and J ends, which lost 3 bases and 3 bases, there was a span of 9 bases. CDR3 bases: TGTGCCAGCAGTTTCCGAACAAACTACGAGCAGTACTTC. Its translation: CASSFRTNYEQYF.

The chain combines TRBV11-2 with TRBJ2-5; D is tentatively TRBD1 or TRBD2 (5 bases each). CDR3 length: 15 amino acids. The V gene's germline CDR1 is SGHAT and CDR2 FQNNGV. V lost 5 bases and J lost 4, with 17 bases in between. CDR3 protein: CASSIYDGGLETQYF. CDR3 nucleotide sequence: TGTGCCAGCAGCATCTACGATGGGGGTCTAGAGACCCAGTACTTC.

The chain has TRBV25-1 and TRBJ2-7; 7 nucleotides align to TRBD1. The CDR3 loop spans 14 amino acids. Trimming at V came to 2 bases and at J to 4 bases, leaving 5 bases not matched to a gene. Germline CDR1 reads MGHDK; CDR2 reads SYGVNS. In nucleotides, the CDR3 is TGTGCCAGCAGTGAAGGGGCAGGGGGTTACGAGCAGTACTTC. This gives the protein CASSEGAGGYEQYF.

CDR3 in DNA: TGCGCCAGCAGCTTGGGCCAGGGACGGTGGGTTGAAGCTTTCTTT. Translated: CASSLGQGRWVEAFF. The gene calls are TRBV5-1 and TRBJ1-1, with D maybe TRBD1 (5 bases). Trimming took off 0 bases at V and 7 bases at J, with 16 bases between the two ends. The CDR3 contains 15 residues. The germline CDR1 and CDR2 sequences are SGHRS and YFSETQ.

The CDR3 DNA reads as TGTGCTAGTGGTTTGACTCTTGAGCAGTTCTTC. Its protein product is CASGLTLEQFF. The V gene is TRBV12-5, the J gene TRBJ2-1; no definite D call. The V gene's germline CDR1 is LGHNT and CDR2 FRNRAP. Trimming took off 2 bases at V and 9 bases at J, with 5 bases between the two ends. The CDR3 has 11 amino acids.

This rearrangement joins TRBV6-6 to TRBJ2-2; D remains ambiguous. CDR3 size: 14 residues. Germline V gene sequence: CDR1 MNHNY, CDR2 SVGAGI (reference sequence). Trimming stripped 0 bases from V and 5 bases from J, with 7 bases between. CDR3: CASSYSLSTGELFF. The CDR3 DNA follows: TGTGCCAGCAGTTACTCTTTAAGTACCGGGGAGCTGTTTTTT.